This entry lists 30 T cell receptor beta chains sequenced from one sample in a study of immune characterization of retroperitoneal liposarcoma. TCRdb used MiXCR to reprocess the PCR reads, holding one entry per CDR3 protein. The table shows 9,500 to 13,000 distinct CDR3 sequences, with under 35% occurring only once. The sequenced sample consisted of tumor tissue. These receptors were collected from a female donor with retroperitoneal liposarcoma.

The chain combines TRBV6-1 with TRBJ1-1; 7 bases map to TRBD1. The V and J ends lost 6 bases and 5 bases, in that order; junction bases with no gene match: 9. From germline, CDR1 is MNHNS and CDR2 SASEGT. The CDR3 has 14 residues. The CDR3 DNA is TGTGCCAGCAGAGGGACAGTCCCGAATACTGAAGCTTTCTTT. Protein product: CASRGTVPNTEAFF.

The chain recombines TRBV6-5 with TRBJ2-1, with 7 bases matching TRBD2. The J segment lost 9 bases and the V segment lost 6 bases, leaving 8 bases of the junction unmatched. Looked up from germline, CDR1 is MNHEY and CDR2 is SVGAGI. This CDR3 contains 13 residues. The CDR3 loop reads CASRLAVWSEQFF. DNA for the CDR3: TGTGCCAGCAGGCTAGCGGTGTGGAGTGAGCAGTTCTTC.

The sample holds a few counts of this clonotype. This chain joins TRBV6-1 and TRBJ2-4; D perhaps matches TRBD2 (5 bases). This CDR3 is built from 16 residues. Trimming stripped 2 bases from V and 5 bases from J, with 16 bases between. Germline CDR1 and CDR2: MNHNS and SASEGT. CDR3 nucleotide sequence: TGTGCCAGCAGTGAACTTGAGGGCGGGCCGCAAAACATTCAGTACTTC. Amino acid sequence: CASSELEGGPQNIQYF.

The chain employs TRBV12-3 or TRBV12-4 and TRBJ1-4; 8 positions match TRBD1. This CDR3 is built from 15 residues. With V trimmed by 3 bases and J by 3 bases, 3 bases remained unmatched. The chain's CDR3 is CASSLGQAPNEKLFF. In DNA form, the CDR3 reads TGTGCCAGCAGTTTGGGACAGGCACCTAATGAAAAACTGTTTTTT.

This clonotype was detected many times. The CDR3 sequence is CASSPGPIKGHEQFF. The CDR3 DNA reads TGTGCCAGCAGCCCGGGACCGATTAAGGGACATGAGCAGTTCTTC. The genes are TRBV7-3 and TRBJ2-1; D is possibly TRBD1 or TRBD2 (5 bases each). This CDR3 contains 15 residues. V was shortened by 5 bases and J by 8 bases, with 19 bases between the two germline ends. In germline, CDR1 is SGHTA, CDR2 FQGTGA.

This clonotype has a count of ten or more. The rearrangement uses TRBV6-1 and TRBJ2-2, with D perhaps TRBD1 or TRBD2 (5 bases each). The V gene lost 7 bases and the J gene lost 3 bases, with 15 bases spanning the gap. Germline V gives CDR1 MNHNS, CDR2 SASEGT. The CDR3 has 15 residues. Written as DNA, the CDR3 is TGTGCCAGCAAAATACCGGGACCCGACACCGGGGAGCTGTTTTTT. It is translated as CASKIPGPDTGELFF.

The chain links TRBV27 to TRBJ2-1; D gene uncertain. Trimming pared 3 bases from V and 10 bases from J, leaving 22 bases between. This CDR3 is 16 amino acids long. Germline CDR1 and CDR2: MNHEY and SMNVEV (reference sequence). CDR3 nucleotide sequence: TGTGCCAGCAGTTTCAACACCCACAAGAACTCCTACGAGCAGTTCTTC. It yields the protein CASSFNTHKNSYEQFF.

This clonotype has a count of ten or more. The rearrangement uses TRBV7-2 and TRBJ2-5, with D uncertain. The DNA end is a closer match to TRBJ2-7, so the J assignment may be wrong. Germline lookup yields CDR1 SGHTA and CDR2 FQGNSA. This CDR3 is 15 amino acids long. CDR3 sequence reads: CASSLDRRIPDEQYF. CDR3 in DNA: TGTGCCAGCAGCTTAGATCGGCGGATCCCGGACGAGCAGTACTTC.

The CDR3 loop reads CASSLNSQGIEKLFF. DNA for the CDR3: TGTGCCAGCAGTTTAAATAGCCAGGGGATTGAAAAACTGTTTTTT. The chain uses TRBV12-3 or TRBV12-4 and TRBJ1-4, with D possibly being TRBD1 (6 bases). V was trimmed by 2 bases and J by 7 bases, leaving 14 bases between them. The CDR3 length is 15 residues.

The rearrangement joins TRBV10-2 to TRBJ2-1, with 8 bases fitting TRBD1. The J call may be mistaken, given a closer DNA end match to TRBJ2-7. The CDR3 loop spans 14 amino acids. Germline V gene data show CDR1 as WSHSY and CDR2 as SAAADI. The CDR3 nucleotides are TGCGCCACCACGACTAGGCAGGGGGCGTACGAGCAGTACTTC. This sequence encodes CATTTRQGAYEQYF.

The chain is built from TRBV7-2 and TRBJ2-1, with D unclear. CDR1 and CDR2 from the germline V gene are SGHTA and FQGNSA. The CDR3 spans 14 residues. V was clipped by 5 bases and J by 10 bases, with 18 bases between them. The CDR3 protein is CASSRDQAYYEQFF. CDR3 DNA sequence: TGTGCCAGCAGCCGTGATCAGGCGTACTACGAGCAGTTCTTC.

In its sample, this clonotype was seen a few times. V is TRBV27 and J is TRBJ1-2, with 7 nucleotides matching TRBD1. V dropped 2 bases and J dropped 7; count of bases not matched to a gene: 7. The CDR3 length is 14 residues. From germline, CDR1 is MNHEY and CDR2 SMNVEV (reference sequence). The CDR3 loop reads CASSLEPDRSGYTF. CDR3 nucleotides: TGTGCCAGCAGTTTAGAACCGGACAGGAGTGGCTACACCTTC.

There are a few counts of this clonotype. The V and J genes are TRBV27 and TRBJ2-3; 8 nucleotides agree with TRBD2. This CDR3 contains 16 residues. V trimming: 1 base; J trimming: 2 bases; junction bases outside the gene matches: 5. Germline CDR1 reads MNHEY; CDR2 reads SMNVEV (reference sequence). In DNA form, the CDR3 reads TGTGCCAGCAGTTTATTCGGCGGGAGGTACACAGATACGCAGTATTTT. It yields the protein CASSLFGGRYTDTQYF.

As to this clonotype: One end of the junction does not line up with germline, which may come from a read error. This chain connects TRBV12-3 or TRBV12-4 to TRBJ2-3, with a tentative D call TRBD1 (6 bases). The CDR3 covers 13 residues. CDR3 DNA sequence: TGTGCCAGCAGAACAGGGCTCGACTACGAGCAGTTCTTT. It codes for CASRTGLDYEQFF.

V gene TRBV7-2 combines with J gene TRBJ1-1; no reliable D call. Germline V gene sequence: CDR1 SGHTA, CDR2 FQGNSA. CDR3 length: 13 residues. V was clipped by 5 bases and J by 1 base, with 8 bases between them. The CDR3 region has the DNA TGTGCCAGCAGCGTCCGGAGGAACACTGAAGCTTTCTTT. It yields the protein CASSVRRNTEAFF.

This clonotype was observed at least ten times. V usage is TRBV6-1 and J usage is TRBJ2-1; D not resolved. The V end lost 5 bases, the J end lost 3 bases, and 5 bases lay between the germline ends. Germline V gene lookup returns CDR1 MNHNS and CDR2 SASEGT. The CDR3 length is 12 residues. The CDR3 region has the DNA TGTGCCAGCAGTTCTCTCTACAATGAGCAGTTCTTC. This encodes CASSSLYNEQFF.

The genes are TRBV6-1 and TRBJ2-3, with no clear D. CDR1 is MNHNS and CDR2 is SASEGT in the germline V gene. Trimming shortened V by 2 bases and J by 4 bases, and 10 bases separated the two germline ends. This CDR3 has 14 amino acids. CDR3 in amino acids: CASSESRIADTQYF. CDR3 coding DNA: TGTGCCAGCAGTGAATCTAGGATCGCAGATACGCAGTATTTT.

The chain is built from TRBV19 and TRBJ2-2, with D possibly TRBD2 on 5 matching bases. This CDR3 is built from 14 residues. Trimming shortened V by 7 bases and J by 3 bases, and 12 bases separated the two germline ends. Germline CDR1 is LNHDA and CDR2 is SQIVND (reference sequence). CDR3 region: CASKRYLDTGELFF. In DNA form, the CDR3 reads TGTGCCAGTAAGCGGTACCTTGACACCGGGGAGCTGTTTTTT.

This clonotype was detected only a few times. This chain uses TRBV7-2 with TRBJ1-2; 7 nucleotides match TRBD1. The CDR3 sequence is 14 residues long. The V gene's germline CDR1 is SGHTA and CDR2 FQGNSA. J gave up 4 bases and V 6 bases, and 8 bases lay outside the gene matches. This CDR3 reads CASSPNRDSYGYTF. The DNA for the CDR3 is TGTGCCAGCAGTCCGAACCGGGACAGCTATGGCTACACCTTC.

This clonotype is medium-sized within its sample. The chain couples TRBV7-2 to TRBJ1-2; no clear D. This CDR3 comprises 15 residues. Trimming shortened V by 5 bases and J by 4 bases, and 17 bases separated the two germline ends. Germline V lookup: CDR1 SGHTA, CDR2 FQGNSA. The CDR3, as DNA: TGTGCCAGCAGCCCGGATTTTCGGGGAGGCTATGGCTACACCTTC. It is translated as CASSPDFRGGYGYTF.

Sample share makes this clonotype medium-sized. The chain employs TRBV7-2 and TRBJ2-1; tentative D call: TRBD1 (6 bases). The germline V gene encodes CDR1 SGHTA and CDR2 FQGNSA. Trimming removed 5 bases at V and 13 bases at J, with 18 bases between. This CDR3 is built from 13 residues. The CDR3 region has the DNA TGTGCCAGCAGCGGACGGAAGGGGGAGACCCAGTTCTTC. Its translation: CASSGRKGETQFF.

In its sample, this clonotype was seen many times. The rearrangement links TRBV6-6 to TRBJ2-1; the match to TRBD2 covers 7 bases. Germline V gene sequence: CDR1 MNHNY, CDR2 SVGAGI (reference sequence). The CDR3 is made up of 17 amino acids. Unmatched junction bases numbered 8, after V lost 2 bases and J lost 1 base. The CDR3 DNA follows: TGTGCCAGCAGTTACCCGAGGGAGGGCCATTCCTACAATGAGCAGTTCTTC. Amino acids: CASSYPREGHSYNEQFF.

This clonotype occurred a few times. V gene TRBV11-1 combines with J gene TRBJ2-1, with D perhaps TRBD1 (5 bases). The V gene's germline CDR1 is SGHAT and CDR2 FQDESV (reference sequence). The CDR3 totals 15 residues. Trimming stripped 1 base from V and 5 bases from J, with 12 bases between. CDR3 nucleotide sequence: TGTGCCAGCAGCTTAGAATTTGCAGGGAACAATGAGCAGTTCTTC. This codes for CASSLEFAGNNEQFF.

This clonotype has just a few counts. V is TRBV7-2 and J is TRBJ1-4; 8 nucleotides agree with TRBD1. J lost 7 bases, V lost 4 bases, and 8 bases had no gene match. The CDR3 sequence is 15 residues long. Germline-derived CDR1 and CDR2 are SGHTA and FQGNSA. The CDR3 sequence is CASSSSGTGGEKLFF. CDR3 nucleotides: TGTGCCAGCAGCTCGAGCGGGACAGGAGGTGAAAAACTGTTTTTT.

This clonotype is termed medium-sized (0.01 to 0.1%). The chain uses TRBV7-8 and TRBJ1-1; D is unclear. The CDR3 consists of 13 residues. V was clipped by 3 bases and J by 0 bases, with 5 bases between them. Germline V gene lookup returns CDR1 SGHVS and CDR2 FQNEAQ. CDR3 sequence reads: CASSFFLNTEAFF. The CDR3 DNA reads TGTGCCAGCAGCTTTTTCTTGAACACTGAAGCTTTCTTT.

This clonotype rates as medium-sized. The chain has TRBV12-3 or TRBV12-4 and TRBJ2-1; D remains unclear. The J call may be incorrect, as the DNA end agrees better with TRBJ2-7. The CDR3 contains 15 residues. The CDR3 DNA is TGTGCCAGCAGTTTAGGCAGTCAAGAAGCTAATGAGCAGTACTTC. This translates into CASSLGSQEANEQYF.

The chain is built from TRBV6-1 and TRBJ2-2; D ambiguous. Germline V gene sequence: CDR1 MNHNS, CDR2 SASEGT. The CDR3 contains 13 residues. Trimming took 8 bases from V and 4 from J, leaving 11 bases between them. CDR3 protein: CASSPTSTGELFF. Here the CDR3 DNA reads TGTGCCAGCTCCCCCACCTCCACCGGGGAGCTGTTTTTT.

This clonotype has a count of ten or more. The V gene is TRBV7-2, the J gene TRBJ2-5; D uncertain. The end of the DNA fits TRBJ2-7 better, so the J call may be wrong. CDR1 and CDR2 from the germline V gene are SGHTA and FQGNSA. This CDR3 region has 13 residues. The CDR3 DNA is TGTGCCAGCAGCTTAGCACCCCCCCACGAGCAGTACTTC. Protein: CASSLAPPHEQYF.

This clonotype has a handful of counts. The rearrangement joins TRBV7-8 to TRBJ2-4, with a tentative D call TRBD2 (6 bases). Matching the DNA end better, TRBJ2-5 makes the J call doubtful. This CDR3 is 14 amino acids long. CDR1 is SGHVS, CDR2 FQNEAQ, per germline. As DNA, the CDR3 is TGTGCCAGCAGCACACTGACTAGGAAGGAGACCCAGTACTTC. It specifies CASSTLTRKETQYF.

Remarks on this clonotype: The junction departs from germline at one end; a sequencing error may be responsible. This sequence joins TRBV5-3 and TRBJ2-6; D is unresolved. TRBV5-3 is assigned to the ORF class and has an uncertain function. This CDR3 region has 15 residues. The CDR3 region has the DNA TGTGCCAGCAGCTTGGTGGGCTCTGGGGCCAACGTCCTGACTTTC. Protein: CASSLVGSGANVLTF.